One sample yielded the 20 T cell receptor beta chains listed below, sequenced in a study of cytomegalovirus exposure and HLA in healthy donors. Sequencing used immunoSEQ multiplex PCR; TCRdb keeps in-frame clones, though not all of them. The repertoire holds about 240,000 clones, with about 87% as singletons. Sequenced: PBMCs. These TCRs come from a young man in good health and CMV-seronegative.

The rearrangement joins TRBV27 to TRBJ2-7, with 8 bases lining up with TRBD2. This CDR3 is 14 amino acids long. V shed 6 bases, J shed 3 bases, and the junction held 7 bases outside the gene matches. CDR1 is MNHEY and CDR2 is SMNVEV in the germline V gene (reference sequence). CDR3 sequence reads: CASRTGTRGYEQYF. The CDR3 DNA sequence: TGTGCCAGCAGAACCGGGACTAGGGGCTACGAGCAGTACTTC.

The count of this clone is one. CDR3 in amino acids: CASSVGSETGAYEQYF. The DNA of the CDR3 is TGTGCCAGCAGCGTAGGTTCTGAGACAGGGGCCTACGAGCAGTACTTC. The gene calls are TRBV9 and TRBJ2-7, with TRBD1 identical over 8 bases. V lost 0 bases to trimming and J lost 2 bases; unmatched junction nucleotides: 7. This CDR3 spans 16 amino acids. The V gene's germline CDR1 is SGDLS and CDR2 YYNGEE.

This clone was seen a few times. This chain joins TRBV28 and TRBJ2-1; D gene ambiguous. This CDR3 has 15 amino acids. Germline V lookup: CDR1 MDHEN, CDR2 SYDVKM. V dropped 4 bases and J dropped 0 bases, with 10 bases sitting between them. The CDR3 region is CASSSILSSYNEQFF. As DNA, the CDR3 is TGTGCCAGCAGTTCAATCCTAAGCTCCTACAATGAGCAGTTCTTC.

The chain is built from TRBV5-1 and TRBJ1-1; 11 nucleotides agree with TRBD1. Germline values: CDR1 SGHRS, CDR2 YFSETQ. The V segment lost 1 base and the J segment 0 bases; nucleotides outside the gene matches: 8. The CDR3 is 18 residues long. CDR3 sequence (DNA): TGCGCCAGCAGCTTGCATGGACAGGGGGCCAACATGAACACTGAAGCTTTCTTT. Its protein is CASSLHGQGANMNTEAFF.

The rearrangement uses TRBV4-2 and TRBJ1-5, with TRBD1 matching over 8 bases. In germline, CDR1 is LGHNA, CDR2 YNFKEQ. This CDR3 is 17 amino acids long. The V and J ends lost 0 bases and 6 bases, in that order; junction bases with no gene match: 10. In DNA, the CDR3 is TGTGCCAGCAGCCAAGATATAGCCCAGGGGGCAGGTCAGCCCCAGCATTTT. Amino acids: CASSQDIAQGAGQPQHF.

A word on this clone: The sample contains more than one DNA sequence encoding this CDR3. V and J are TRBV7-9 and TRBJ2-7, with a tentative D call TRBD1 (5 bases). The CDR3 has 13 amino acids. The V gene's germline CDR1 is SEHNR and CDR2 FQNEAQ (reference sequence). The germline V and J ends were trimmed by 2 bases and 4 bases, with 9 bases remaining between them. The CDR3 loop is CASSLTGLYEQYF. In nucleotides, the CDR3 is TGTGCCAGCAGCTTAACAGGTTTGTACGAGCAGTACTTC.

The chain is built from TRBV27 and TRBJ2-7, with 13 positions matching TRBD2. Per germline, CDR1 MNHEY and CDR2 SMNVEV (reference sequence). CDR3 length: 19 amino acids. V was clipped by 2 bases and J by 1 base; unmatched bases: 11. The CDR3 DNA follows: TGTGCCAGCAGTTTAAGGGGGGCGGAACTAGCGGGAGGGTCCTACGAGCAGTACTTC. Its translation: CASSLRGAELAGGSYEQYF.

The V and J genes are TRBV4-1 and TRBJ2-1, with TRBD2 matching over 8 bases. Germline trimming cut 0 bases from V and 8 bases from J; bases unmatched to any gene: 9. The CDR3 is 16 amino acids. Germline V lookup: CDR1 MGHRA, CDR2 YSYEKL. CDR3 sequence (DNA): TGCGCCAGCAGCCAAGAACCTGCGGGAGGTTGGGATGAGCAGTTCTTC. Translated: CASSQEPAGGWDEQFF.

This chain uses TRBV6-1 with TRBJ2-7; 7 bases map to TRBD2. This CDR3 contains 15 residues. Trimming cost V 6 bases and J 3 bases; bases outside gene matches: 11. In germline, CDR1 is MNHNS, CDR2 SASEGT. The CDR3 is CASSGAGTTRYEQYF. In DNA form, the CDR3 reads TGTGCCAGCAGCGGAGCAGGGACTACTCGCTACGAGCAGTACTTC.

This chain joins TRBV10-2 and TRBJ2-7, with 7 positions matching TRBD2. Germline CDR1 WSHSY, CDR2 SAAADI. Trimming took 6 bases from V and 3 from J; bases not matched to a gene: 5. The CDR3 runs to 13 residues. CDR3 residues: CASRGGEGYEQYF. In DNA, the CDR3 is TGCGCCAGCAGGGGCGGGGAGGGCTACGAGCAGTACTTC.

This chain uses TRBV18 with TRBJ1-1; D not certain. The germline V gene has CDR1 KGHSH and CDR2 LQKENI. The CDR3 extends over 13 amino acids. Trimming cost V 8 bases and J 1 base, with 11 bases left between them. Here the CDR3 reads CASEAVRNTEAFF. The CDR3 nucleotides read TGTGCCAGCGAAGCGGTTCGGAACACTGAAGCTTTCTTT.

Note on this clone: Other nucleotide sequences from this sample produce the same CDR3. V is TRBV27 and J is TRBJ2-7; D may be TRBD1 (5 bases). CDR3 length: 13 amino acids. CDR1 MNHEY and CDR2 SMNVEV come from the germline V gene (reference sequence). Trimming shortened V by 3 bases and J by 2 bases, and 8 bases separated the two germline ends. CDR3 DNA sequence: TGTGCCAGCAGTTTCGCAGGGACCTACGAGCAGTACTTC. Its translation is CASSFAGTYEQYF.

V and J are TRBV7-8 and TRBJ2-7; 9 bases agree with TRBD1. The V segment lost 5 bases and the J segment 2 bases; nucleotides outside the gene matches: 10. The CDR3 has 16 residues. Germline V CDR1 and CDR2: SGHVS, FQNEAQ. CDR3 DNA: TGTGCCAGCAGCCGGGACAGGGTGAGGGAAACCTACGAGCAGTACTTC. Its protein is CASSRDRVRETYEQYF.

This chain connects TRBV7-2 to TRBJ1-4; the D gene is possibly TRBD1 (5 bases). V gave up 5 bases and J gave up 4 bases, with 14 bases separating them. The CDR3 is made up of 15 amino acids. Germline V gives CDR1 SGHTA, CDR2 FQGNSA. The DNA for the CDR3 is TGTGCCAGCAGCGGAACAGGTTCGGTTAATGAAAAACTGTTTTTT. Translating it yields CASSGTGSVNEKLFF.

CDR3 in DNA: TGCGCCAGCAGCGAAACTAGCGGGGGAGGCGAGCAGTACTTC. Residues: CASSETSGGGEQYF. The rearrangement links TRBV5-1 to TRBJ2-7, with 11 bases lining up with TRBD2. The junction had 6 bases not matched to a gene; V was cut back by 4 bases and J by 6 bases. The CDR3 totals 14 residues. The germline V gene has CDR1 SGHRS and CDR2 YFSETQ.

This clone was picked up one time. CDR3 sequence (DNA): TGTGCCACCAGCAGTCGTAGCGGGACGCAGTTCTTC. Protein: CATSSRSGTQFF. The chain links TRBV15 to TRBJ2-1; 8 bases are shared with TRBD2. V shed 3 bases and J 12 bases; nucleotides not matched to a gene: 4. The CDR3 has 12 residues. Germline CDR1 is LNHNV and CDR2 is YYDKDF (reference sequence).

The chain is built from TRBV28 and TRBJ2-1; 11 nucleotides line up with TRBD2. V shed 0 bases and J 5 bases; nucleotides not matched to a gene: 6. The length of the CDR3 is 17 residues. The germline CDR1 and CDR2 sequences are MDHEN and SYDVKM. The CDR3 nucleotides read TGTGCCAGCAGTTTATGGACGCCTAGCGGGAGGAACAATGAGCAGTTCTTC. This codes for CASSLWTPSGRNNEQFF.

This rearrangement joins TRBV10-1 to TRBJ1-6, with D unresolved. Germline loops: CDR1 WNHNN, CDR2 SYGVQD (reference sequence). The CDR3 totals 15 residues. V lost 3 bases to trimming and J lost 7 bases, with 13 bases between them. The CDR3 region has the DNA TGCGCCAGCAGTGACGGCGGTCCTGGGAATTCACCCCTCCACTTT. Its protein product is CASSDGGPGNSPLHF.

The CDR3 nucleotides read TGCAGCGTCGCACAGGGGAACCAAGAGACCCAGTACTTC. This encodes CSVAQGNQETQYF. V and J are TRBV29-1 and TRBJ2-5; 7 bases map to TRBD1. Germline loops: CDR1 SQVTM, CDR2 ANQGSEA. V was clipped by 6 bases and J by 0 bases; unmatched bases: 4. The CDR3 runs 13 residues. The full variable domain, its missing parts supplied by reference TRBV29-1 and TRBJ2-5, is SAVISQKPSRDICQRGTSLTIQCQVDSQVTMMFWYRQQPGQSLTLIATANQGSEATYESGFVIDKFPISRPNLTFSTLTVSNMSPEDSSIYLCSVAQGNQETQYFGPGTRLLVL.

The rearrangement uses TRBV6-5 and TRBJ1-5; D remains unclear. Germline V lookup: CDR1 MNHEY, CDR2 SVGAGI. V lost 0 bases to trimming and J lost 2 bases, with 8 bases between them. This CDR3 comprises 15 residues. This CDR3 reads CASSYSVRGNQPQHF. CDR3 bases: TGTGCCAGCAGTTACTCGGTCCGGGGCAATCAGCCCCAGCATTTT.